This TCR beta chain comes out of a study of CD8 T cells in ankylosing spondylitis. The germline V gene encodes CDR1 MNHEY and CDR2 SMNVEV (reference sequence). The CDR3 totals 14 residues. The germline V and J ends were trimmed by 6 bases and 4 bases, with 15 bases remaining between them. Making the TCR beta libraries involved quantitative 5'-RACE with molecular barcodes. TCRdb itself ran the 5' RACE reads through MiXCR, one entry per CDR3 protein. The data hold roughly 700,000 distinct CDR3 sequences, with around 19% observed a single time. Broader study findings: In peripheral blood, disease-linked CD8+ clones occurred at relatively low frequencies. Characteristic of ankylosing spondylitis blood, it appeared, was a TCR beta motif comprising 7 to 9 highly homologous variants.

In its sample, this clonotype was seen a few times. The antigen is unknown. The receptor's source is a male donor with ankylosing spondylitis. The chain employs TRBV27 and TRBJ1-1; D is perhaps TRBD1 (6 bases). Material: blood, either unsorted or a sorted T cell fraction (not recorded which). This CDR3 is CASSLRGWGTEAFF. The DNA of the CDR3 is TGTGCCAGCAGCCTCAGGGGCTGGGGCACTGAAGCTTTCTTT.